Given below is one T cell receptor beta chain in context. Libraries were prepared by immunoSEQ multiplex PCR; TCRdb keeps only in-frame clonotypes and omits some of them. Of about 140,000 clones listed, about 88% were seen once; the top ten hold approximately 9%. These data are taken from a study of control samples from healthy donors and cancer patients. The J segment lost 4 bases and the V segment lost 4 bases, leaving 6 bases of the junction unmatched. The CDR3 length is 16 residues. The germline V gene has CDR1 MNHNS and CDR2 SASEGT. The sequenced material came from blood. The chain couples TRBV6-1 to TRBJ1-3; the match to TRBD1 covers 11 bases. This TCR derives from a woman younger than 45 in good health. The CDR3 loop is CASSAGQGVKGNTIYF. The CDR3 bases are TGTGCCAGCAGTGCGGGACAGGGGGTAAAAGGAAACACCATATATTTT.